Following are 2 T cell receptor beta chains from one sample sequenced in a study of Tregs in tolerant kidney transplant recipients. The nonmyeloablative bone marrow transplants came from related graft donors, with transient mixed chimerism. Profiling relied on immunoSEQ multiplex PCR, and the TCRdb table lists in-frame clones only, not all of them. The sample includes about 64,000 clones, approximately 87% of them seen just once. This specimen was CD4+ T cells from blood (PBMCs), taken 6 months after the transplant. The receptors here all came from a human patient who received a combined kidney and bone marrow transplant. The T cells may come from the graft donor.

The V call is TRBV6-5, the J call TRBJ1-2; a weak D match, TRBD1 (5 bases). The CDR3 sequence is 16 residues long. V gave up 2 bases and J gave up 2 bases, with 15 bases separating them. Germline V CDR1 and CDR2: MNHEY, SVGAGI. The CDR3 loop reads CASSYQVFGGNYGYTF. The CDR3 DNA reads TGTGCCAGCAGTTACCAGGTTTTTGGGGGGAACTATGGCTACACCTTC.

This clone was seen only once. The chain joins TRBV27 to TRBJ1-2; 9 bases map to TRBD1. From germline, CDR1 is MNHEY and CDR2 SMNVEV (reference sequence). The CDR3 has 17 amino acids. Germline trimming cut 1 base from V and 5 bases from J; bases unmatched to any gene: 11. In nucleotides, the CDR3 is TGTGCCAGCAGTTTATGGGGGACAGGGACTTCAATATATGGCTACACCTTC. Protein sequence: CASSLWGTGTSIYGYTF.